The rows below give T cell receptor beta chains drawn from one sample of a study of OX40 agonist ivuxolimab in advanced cancers. TCRdb's copy holds only in-frame clones and misses some; the assay was immunoSEQ multiplex PCR. The sample contains some 64,000 clones, roughly four fifths of which appear only once. The sample was CD4+ or CD8+ T cells sorted from blood, taken in a trial of the OX40 agonist ivuxolimab. These receptors were obtained from an adult with an advanced solid tumor such as melanoma, head and neck, liver or kidney cancer. Each CDR3 is given with its conserved first and last residue. A D gene is named only where the DNA matches it firmly. Size values are once, few and many counts, or a class for expanded clones, and some rows have none.

v_gene: TRBV7-2; j_gene: TRBJ1-1; abundance: many; d_gene: TRBD1; CDR3nt: TGTGCCAGCAGCAGTACAGGGGGAACCACTGAAGCTTTCTTT; CDR3aa: CASSSTGGTTEAFF
v_gene: TRBV28; j_gene: TRBJ2-5; abundance: .; d_gene: TRBD1; CDR3nt: TGTGCCAGCAGTTTGCCGGGTCTCAGGGGGGAGACCCAGTACTTC; CDR3aa: CASSLPGLRGETQYF
v_gene: TRBV7-3; j_gene: TRBJ2-3; abundance: .; d_gene: .; CDR3nt: TGTGCCAGCAGCCCTTATAGTAGCACAGATACGCAGTATTTT; CDR3aa: CASSPYSSTDTQYF
v_gene: TRBV7-2; j_gene: TRBJ2-5; abundance: few; d_gene: .; CDR3nt: TGTGCCAGCACAGTAGGAGGAGGGACCCAGTACTTC; CDR3aa: CASTVGGGTQYF
v_gene: TRBV4-1; j_gene: TRBJ2-7; abundance: .; d_gene: .; CDR3nt: TGCGCCAGCAGCCAAGTCGTGTCAGGGATCCTCTACGAGCAGTACTTC; CDR3aa: CASSQVVSGILYEQYF
v_gene: TRBV7-9; j_gene: TRBJ1-1; abundance: .; d_gene: .; CDR3nt: TGTGCCAGCAGCTTAGCGGTGGCCGAGGTAGCTTTCTTT; CDR3aa: CASSLAVAEVAFF
v_gene: TRBV28; j_gene: TRBJ1-6; abundance: few; d_gene: .; CDR3nt: TGTGCCAGCAGCGGGAGCTCCTATAATTCACCCCTCCACTTT; CDR3aa: CASSGSSYNSPLHF
v_gene: TRBV2; j_gene: TRBJ2-7; abundance: .; d_gene: TRBD2; CDR3nt: TGTGCCAGCAGTGAAGACCTAGCGGGGGGACACTACGAGCAGTACTTC; CDR3aa: CASSEDLAGGHYEQYF
v_gene: TRBV4-1; j_gene: TRBJ2-3; abundance: .; d_gene: TRBD2; CDR3nt: TGCGCCAGCAGCCCCAATAGCGGGAGGGTCTCAGATACGCAGTATTTT; CDR3aa: CASSPNSGRVSDTQYF
v_gene: TRBV7-2; j_gene: TRBJ2-3; abundance: .; d_gene: .; CDR3nt: TGTGCCAGCACGAAAGGACTACCCACAGATACGCAGTATTTT; CDR3aa: CASTKGLPTDTQYF
v_gene: TRBV29-1; j_gene: TRBJ2-5; abundance: .; d_gene: TRBD2; CDR3nt: TGCAGCGTTGATGGGTCCGCGCTAGCGGGAGCGGAGACCCAGTACTTC; CDR3aa: CSVDGSALAGAETQYF
v_gene: TRBV7-8; j_gene: TRBJ2-3; abundance: once; d_gene: TRBD2; CDR3nt: TGTGCCAGCAGCTTAGCGGTCCCCGGACTAGCGGGGGCTGGCACAGATACGCAGTATTTT; CDR3aa: CASSLAVPGLAGAGTDTQYF
v_gene: TRBV7-3; j_gene: TRBJ2-1; abundance: once; d_gene: .; CDR3nt: TGTGCCAGCAGCCGACCCGGTCAACCGAGGGATGAGCAGTTCTTC; CDR3aa: CASSRPGQPRDEQFF
v_gene: TRBV30; j_gene: TRBJ1-5; abundance: .; d_gene: TRBD1; CDR3nt: TGTGCCTGGAGTGGACACGGGACAGGCAATCAGCCCCAGCATTTT; CDR3aa: CAWSGHGTGNQPQHF
v_gene: TRBV7-6; j_gene: TRBJ1-3; abundance: .; d_gene: .; CDR3nt: TGTGCCAGCAGCTTAGGACAGGTCCTCTCTGGAAACACCATATATTTT; CDR3aa: CASSLGQVLSGNTIYF
v_gene: TRBV27; j_gene: TRBJ1-2; abundance: .; d_gene: .; CDR3nt: TGTGCCAGCAGTTTAGGGCCGGCTAACTATGGCTACACCTTC; CDR3aa: CASSLGPANYGYTF
v_gene: TRBV6-5; j_gene: TRBJ2-7; abundance: .; d_gene: .; CDR3nt: TGTGCCAGCAGTTACTCCCGGGACTACGAGCAGTACTTC; CDR3aa: CASSYSRDYEQYF
v_gene: TRBV2; j_gene: TRBJ1-1; abundance: .; d_gene: .; CDR3nt: TGTGCCAGCATTCAAAGTATACGCACTGAAGCTTTCTTT; CDR3aa: CASIQSIRTEAFF
v_gene: TRBV2; j_gene: TRBJ1-5; abundance: .; d_gene: .; CDR3nt: TGTGCCAGCAACGAAGGCGGAGCGCGAACCTTGCCCCAGCATTTT; CDR3aa: CASNEGGARTLPQHF
v_gene: TRBV28; j_gene: TRBJ2-1; abundance: .; d_gene: TRBD2; CDR3nt: TGTGCCAGCACCAGTAGCGGGGGGTACTCCTACAATGAGCAGTTCTTC; CDR3aa: CASTSSGGYSYNEQFF
v_gene: TRBV18; j_gene: TRBJ2-5; abundance: .; d_gene: TRBD1; CDR3nt: TGTGCCAGCTCACCCACGACAGGGCGGGAGACCCAGTACTTC; CDR3aa: CASSPTTGRETQYF
v_gene: TRBV21-1; j_gene: TRBJ2-2; abundance: .; d_gene: .; CDR3nt: TGTGCCAGCAGCAAGCCAGCGGGGGGCCGAACCGGGGAGCTGTTTTTT; CDR3aa: CASSKPAGGRTGELFF
v_gene: TRBV7-2; j_gene: TRBJ2-2; abundance: .; d_gene: .; CDR3nt: TGTGCCAGCAGCCCGAACCAGGGTAGAGGGGAGCTGTTTTTT; CDR3aa: CASSPNQGRGELFF
v_gene: TRBV30; j_gene: TRBJ2-6; abundance: once; d_gene: .; CDR3nt: TGTGCCTGGAGAAGCTCTGGGGCCAACGTCCTGACTTTC; CDR3aa: CAWRSSGANVLTF
v_gene: TRBV7-8; j_gene: TRBJ2-7; abundance: .; d_gene: TRBD2; CDR3nt: TGTGCCAGCAGCCCACTAGCGGGAGCGGTGGTAATGGACTACGAGCAGTACTTC; CDR3aa: CASSPLAGAVVMDYEQYF
v_gene: TRBV9; j_gene: TRBJ2-5; abundance: .; d_gene: .; CDR3nt: TGTGCCAGCAGCGTAACCTACGGGGGCTGGGAGACCCAGTACTTC; CDR3aa: CASSVTYGGWETQYF
v_gene: TRBV9; j_gene: TRBJ1-2; abundance: .; d_gene: .; CDR3nt: TGTGCCAGCAGGAAAAACGAGGGCTACACCTTC; CDR3aa: CASRKNEGYTF
v_gene: TRBV6-5; j_gene: TRBJ1-3; abundance: once; d_gene: .; CDR3nt: TGTGCCAGCAGCCGTTCAAGCTCTGGAAACACCATATATTTT; CDR3aa: CASSRSSSGNTIYF
v_gene: TRBV5-1; j_gene: TRBJ1-2; abundance: .; d_gene: .; CDR3nt: TGCGCCAGCAGCTTGGTCCCGACGGGCTATGGCTACACCTTC; CDR3aa: CASSLVPTGYGYTF
v_gene: TRBV5-1; j_gene: TRBJ1-2; abundance: .; d_gene: .; CDR3nt: TGCGCCAGCGGGGCGAACAGTGGGTATGGCTACACCTTC; CDR3aa: CASGANSGYGYTF
v_gene: TRBV9; j_gene: TRBJ2-7; abundance: .; d_gene: .; CDR3nt: TGTGCCAGCAGTCCGGGGGATACCAACTCCTACGAGCAGTACTTC; CDR3aa: CASSPGDTNSYEQYF
v_gene: TRBV5-4; j_gene: TRBJ2-2; abundance: .; d_gene: .; CDR3nt: TGTGCCAGCAGCTTGGGGGGCAGGGCTGGGGACACCGGGGAGCTGTTTTTT; CDR3aa: CASSLGGRAGDTGELFF
v_gene: TRBV30; j_gene: TRBJ1-1; abundance: .; d_gene: .; CDR3nt: TGTGCCTGGAGGTCACCGGGACCCAAGAACACTGAAGCTTTCTTT; CDR3aa: CAWRSPGPKNTEAFF
v_gene: TRBV5-6; j_gene: TRBJ2-2; abundance: .; d_gene: .; CDR3nt: TGTGCCAGCAAAAGGACCACCGGGGAGCTGTTTTTT; CDR3aa: CASKRTTGELFF
v_gene: TRBV27; j_gene: TRBJ1-6; abundance: once; d_gene: .; CDR3nt: TGTGCCAGCAGTTCACCGGGACCCTATAATTCACCCCTCCACTTT; CDR3aa: CASSSPGPYNSPLHF
v_gene: TRBV10-2; j_gene: TRBJ2-7; abundance: .; d_gene: .; CDR3nt: TGCGCCAGCAGTGGACCCCCGGAAAGGAGGGCCTACGAGCAGTACTTC; CDR3aa: CASSGPPERRAYEQYF
v_gene: TRBV6-5; j_gene: TRBJ2-7; abundance: .; d_gene: .; CDR3nt: TGTGCCAGCAGTTCAGACAGGAAATACGAGCAGTACTTC; CDR3aa: CASSSDRKYEQYF
v_gene: TRBV6-4; j_gene: TRBJ2-7; abundance: .; d_gene: .; CDR3nt: TGTGCCAGCAGTGGGGGCCCCCCGGGGGAGGGGGTCTCCTACGAGCAGTACTTC; CDR3aa: CASSGGPPGEGVSYEQYF
v_gene: TRBV19; j_gene: TRBJ1-2; abundance: .; d_gene: TRBD1; CDR3nt: TGTGCCGCTCGGACAGGGAGGGGCTATGGCTACACCTTC; CDR3aa: CAARTGRGYGYTF
v_gene: TRBV7-7; j_gene: TRBJ2-5; abundance: .; d_gene: TRBD1; CDR3nt: TGTGCTAGCAGCTTAATCGAGGGGGCGGCTTCCCAGTACTTC; CDR3aa: CASSLIEGAASQYF
v_gene: TRBV9; j_gene: TRBJ2-1; abundance: once; d_gene: .; CDR3nt: TGTGCCAGCAGCGTAGCTGACAGCCCAATTCGGCAGTTCTTC; CDR3aa: CASSVADSPIRQFF
v_gene: TRBV30; j_gene: TRBJ2-3; abundance: .; d_gene: TRBD2; CDR3nt: TGTGCCTGGACTAGCGGAACAAGCACAGATACGCAGTATTTT; CDR3aa: CAWTSGTSTDTQYF
v_gene: TRBV5-1; j_gene: TRBJ2-3; abundance: .; d_gene: .; CDR3nt: TGCGCCAGCAGCTTGGATCAGGGATCAGATACGCAGTATTTT; CDR3aa: CASSLDQGSDTQYF
v_gene: TRBV18; j_gene: TRBJ1-2; abundance: .; d_gene: .; CDR3nt: TGTGCCAGCTCACCCGTGAGGGGCGGATATGGCTACACCTTC; CDR3aa: CASSPVRGGYGYTF
v_gene: TRBV27; j_gene: TRBJ2-6; abundance: .; d_gene: .; CDR3nt: TGTGCCAGCAGTTTATCAACCGGGCACGGGGCCAACGTCCTGACTTTC; CDR3aa: CASSLSTGHGANVLTF
v_gene: TRBV18; j_gene: TRBJ1-5; abundance: .; d_gene: TRBD1; CDR3nt: TGTGCCAGCTCCCCGGGACAGTTCGATCAGCCCCAGCATTTT; CDR3aa: CASSPGQFDQPQHF
v_gene: TRBV6-5; j_gene: TRBJ2-7; abundance: .; d_gene: TRBD1; CDR3nt: TGTGCCAGCAGTCGGACAGGGGCCTACGAGCAGTACTTC; CDR3aa: CASSRTGAYEQYF
v_gene: TRBV28; j_gene: TRBJ2-7; abundance: .; d_gene: .; CDR3nt: TGTGCCAGCAGTTTGGGTCGGGACGAGCAGTACTTC; CDR3aa: CASSLGRDEQYF
v_gene: TRBV5-4; j_gene: TRBJ2-1; abundance: few; d_gene: .; CDR3nt: TGTGCCAGCAGCCAAGATCTGACCTTCAGCTCCTACAATGAGCAGTTCTTC; CDR3aa: CASSQDLTFSSYNEQFF
v_gene: TRBV14; j_gene: TRBJ2-1; abundance: .; d_gene: TRBD1; CDR3nt: TGTGCCAGCAGCCAGACAGGGAAGATCTACAATGAGCAGTTCTTC; CDR3aa: CASSQTGKIYNEQFF
v_gene: TRBV28; j_gene: TRBJ2-7; abundance: .; d_gene: .; CDR3nt: TGTGCCAGCAGTCCGCCCGGGACCTACGAGCAGTACTTC; CDR3aa: CASSPPGTYEQYF
v_gene: TRBV5-6; j_gene: TRBJ1-1; abundance: few; d_gene: .; CDR3nt: TGTGCCAGCAGCTTGGTACAGCGGAACACTGAAGCTTTCTTT; CDR3aa: CASSLVQRNTEAFF